Detailed here is one TCR beta chain. This specimen belongs to a study of identical twins. From the 5' RACE reads, TCRdb called clonotypes with MiXCR, one entry per CDR3 protein. The data contain more than 1.5 million distinct CDR3 sequences, around a third of them singletons. The CDR3 length is 15 residues. Trimming took off 3 bases at V and 5 bases at J, with 17 bases between the two ends. CDR1 and CDR2 (germline): DFQATT, SNEGSKA (reference sequence). This rearrangement joins TRBV20-1 to TRBJ2-1; no firm D call. The TCR sequence derives from a newborn girl in good health. The sample taken for sequencing was cord blood. The CDR3 nucleotides are TGCAGTGCTAGGTCTCGTGTGGCTAGTCACAATGAGCAGTTCTTC. Amino acid sequence: CSARSRVASHNEQFF.